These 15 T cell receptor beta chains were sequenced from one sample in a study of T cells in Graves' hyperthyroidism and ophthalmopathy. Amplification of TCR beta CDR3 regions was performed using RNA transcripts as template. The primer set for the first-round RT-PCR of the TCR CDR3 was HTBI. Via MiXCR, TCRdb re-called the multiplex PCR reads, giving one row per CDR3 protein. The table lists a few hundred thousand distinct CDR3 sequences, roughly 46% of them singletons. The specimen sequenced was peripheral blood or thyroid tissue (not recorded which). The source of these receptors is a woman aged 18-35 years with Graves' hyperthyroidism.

The CDR3 is CASSLGADQETQHF. The CDR3 region has the DNA TGTGCCAGCAGCTTGGGAGCGGACCAAGAGACCCAGCATTTT. The chain carries TRBV5-5 and TRBJ1-5; D not certain. Trimming took off 0 bases at V and 11 bases at J, with 15 bases between the two ends. This CDR3 comprises 14 residues. Per the germline V gene, CDR1 is SGHKS and CDR2 is YYEKEE (reference sequence).

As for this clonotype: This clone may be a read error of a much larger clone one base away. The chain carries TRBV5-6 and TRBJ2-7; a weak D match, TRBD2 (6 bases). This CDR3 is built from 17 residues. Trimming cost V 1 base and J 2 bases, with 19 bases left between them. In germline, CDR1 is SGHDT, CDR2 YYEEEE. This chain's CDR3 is CASSLLTSRTFAYEQYF. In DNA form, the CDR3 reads TGTGCCAGCAGCTTGTTAACTAGCAGGACGTTTGCCTACGAGCAGTACTTC.

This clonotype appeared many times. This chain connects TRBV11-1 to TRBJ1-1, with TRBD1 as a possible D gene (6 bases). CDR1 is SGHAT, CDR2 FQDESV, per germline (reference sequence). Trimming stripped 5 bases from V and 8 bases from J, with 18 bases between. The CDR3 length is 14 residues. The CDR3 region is CASSARTVIPEAFF. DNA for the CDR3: TGTGCCAGCAGCGCAAGGACAGTTATTCCCGAAGCTTTCTTT.

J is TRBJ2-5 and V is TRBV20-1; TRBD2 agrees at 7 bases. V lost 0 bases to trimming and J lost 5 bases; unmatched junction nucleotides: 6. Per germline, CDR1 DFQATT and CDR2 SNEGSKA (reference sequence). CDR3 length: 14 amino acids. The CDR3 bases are TGCAGTGCTAGAGAGGGGGGGAGGGAGGAGACCCAGTACTTC. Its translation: CSAREGGREETQYF.

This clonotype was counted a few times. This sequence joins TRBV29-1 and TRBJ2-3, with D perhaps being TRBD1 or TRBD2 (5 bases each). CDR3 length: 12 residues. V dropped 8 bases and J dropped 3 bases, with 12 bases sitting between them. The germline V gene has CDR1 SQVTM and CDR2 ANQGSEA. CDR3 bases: TGCAGCTCCCGAGGGGATACAGATACGCAGTATTTT. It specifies CSSRGDTDTQYF.

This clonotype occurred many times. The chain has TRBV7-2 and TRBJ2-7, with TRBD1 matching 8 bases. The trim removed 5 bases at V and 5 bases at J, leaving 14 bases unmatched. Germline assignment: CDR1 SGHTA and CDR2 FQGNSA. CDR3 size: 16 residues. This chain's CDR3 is CASSRWTGKAFDEQYF. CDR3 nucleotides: TGTGCCAGCAGCCGATGGACAGGGAAAGCTTTCGACGAGCAGTACTTC.

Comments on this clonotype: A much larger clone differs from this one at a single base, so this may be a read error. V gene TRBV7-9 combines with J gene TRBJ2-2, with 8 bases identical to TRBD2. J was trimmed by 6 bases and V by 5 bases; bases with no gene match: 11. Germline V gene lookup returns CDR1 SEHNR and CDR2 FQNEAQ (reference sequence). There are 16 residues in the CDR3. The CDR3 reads CASSRAGLGFPGELFF. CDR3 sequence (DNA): TGTGCCAGCAGCCGGGCGGGACTAGGTTTTCCCGGGGAGCTGTTTTTT.

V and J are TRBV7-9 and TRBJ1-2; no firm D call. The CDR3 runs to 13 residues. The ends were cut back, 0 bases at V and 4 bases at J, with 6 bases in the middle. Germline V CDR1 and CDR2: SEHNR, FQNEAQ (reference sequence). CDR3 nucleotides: TGTGCCAGCAGCTTAGCCCGGGTCTATGGCTACACCTTC. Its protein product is CASSLARVYGYTF.

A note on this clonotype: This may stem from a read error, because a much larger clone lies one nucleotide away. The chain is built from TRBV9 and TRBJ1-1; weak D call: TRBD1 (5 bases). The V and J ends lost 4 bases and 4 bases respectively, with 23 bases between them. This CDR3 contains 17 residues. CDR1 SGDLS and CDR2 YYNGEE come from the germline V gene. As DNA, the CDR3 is TGTGCCAGCAGCACCCCGACAGAAGGAGGCATGAGCACTGAAGCTTTCTTT. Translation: CASSTPTEGGMSTEAFF. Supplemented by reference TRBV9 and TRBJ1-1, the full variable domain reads DSGVTQTPKHLITATGQRVTLRCSPRSGDLSVYWYQQSLDQGLQFLIQYYNGEERAKGNILERFSAQQFPDLHSELNLSSLELGDSALYFCASSTPTEGGMSTEAFFGQGTRLTVV.

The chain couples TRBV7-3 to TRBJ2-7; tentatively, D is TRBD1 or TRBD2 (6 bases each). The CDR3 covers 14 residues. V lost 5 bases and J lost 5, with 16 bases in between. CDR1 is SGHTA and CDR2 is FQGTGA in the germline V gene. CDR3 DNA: TGTGCCAGCAGCCCTGACACCGGGGGCAACGAGCAGTACTTC. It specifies CASSPDTGGNEQYF.

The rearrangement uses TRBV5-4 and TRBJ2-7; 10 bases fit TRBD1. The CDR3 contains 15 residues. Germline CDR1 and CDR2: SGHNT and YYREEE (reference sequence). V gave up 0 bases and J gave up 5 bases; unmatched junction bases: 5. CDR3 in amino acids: CASSLAGQGRDEQYF. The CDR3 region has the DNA TGTGCCAGCAGCTTGGCGGGACAGGGGCGTGACGAGCAGTACTTC.

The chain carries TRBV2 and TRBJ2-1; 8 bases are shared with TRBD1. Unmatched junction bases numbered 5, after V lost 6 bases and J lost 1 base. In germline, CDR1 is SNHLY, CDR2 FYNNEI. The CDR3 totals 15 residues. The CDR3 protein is CASSPTGGSYNEQFF. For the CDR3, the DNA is TGTGCCAGCAGCCCCACAGGGGGGTCCTACAATGAGCAGTTCTTC.

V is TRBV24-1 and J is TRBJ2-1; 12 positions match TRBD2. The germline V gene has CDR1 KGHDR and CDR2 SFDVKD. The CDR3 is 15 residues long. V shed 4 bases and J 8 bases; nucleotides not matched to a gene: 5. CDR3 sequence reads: CATSDTGLAGDEQFF. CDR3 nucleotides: TGTGCCACCAGTGACACGGGACTAGCGGGCGATGAGCAGTTCTTC.

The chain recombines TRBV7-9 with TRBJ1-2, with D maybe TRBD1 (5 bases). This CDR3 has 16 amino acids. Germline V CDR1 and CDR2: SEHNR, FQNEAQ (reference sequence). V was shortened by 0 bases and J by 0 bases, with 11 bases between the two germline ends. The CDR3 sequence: CASSLAGDAANYGYTF. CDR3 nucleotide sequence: TGTGCCAGCAGCTTAGCGGGGGACGCAGCTAACTATGGCTACACCTTC. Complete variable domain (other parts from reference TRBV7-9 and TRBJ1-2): DTGVSQNPRHKITKRGQNVTFRCDPISEHNRLYWYRQTLGQGPEFLTYFQNEAQLEKSRLLSDRFSAERPKGSFSTLEIQRTEQGDSAMYLCASSLAGDAANYGYTFGSGTRLTVV.

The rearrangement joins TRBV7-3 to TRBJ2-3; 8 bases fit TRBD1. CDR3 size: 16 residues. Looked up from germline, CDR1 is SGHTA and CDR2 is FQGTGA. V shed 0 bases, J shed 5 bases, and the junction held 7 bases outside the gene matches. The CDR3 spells CASSLTGQVGGDTQYF. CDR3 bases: TGTGCCAGCAGCTTAACGGGACAGGTTGGGGGAGATACGCAGTATTTT.